This entry describes one T cell receptor beta chain. The record originates from a study of T cell changes during pregnancy in multiple sclerosis. Libraries were prepared by immunoSEQ multiplex PCR; TCRdb keeps only in-frame clonotypes and omits some of them. The sample shows some 80,000 clones, just under 95% of them seen only once. The CDR3 contains 13 residues. The germline CDR1 and CDR2 sequences are KGHSH and LQKENI. V lost 4 bases, J lost 5 bases, and 5 bases stayed unmatched. This TCR was recovered from a female donor with multiple sclerosis, enrolled in a pregnancy study. Specimen: peripheral blood, collected in the first trimester of pregnancy. The chain uses TRBV18 and TRBJ2-7, with 7 bases lining up with TRBD2. CDR3 sequence (DNA): TGTGCCAGCTCACATACTAGCGTCAACGAGCAGTACTTC. Its translation: CASSHTSVNEQYF.